These T cell receptor beta chains were read from a single sample in a study of blood T cell repertoires in COVID-19. Assay used: immunoSEQ multiplex PCR; TCRdb lists only in-frame clones, some missing. The sample shows approximately 500,000 clones, roughly 87% of them seen only once. The material sequenced was peripheral blood. The receptors originated from a man aged 18 to 30 with COVID-19, enrolled during active disease. The CDR3 runs from the conserved cysteine through the conserved F or W. The D gene is left open where the match is weak. Some rows mark clone size as missing; the rest say once, few, many or name a class of expanded clone.

V gene: TRBV3-1/TRBV3-2; clone size: .; D gene: TRBD2; J gene: TRBJ2-7; CDR3 protein: CASSQGGGFYEQYF; CDR3 DNA: TGTGCCAGCAGCCAAGGGGGGGGTTTCTACGAGCAGTACTTC
V gene: TRBV4-1; clone size: .; D gene: .; J gene: TRBJ1-2; CDR3 protein: CASSQVGRRDYGYTF; CDR3 DNA: TGCGCCAGCAGCCAAGTGGGGCGCAGGGACTATGGCTACACCTTC
V gene: TRBV6-5; clone size: once; D gene: .; J gene: TRBJ2-6; CDR3 protein: CAAGANGANVLTF; CDR3 DNA: TGTGCCGCAGGGGCGAATGGGGCCAACGTCCTGACTTTC
V gene: TRBV6-5; clone size: .; D gene: .; J gene: TRBJ1-3; CDR3 protein: CASQDSNFSGNTIYF; CDR3 DNA: TGTGCCAGTCAGGACAGCAATTTCTCTGGAAACACCATATATTTT
V gene: TRBV30; clone size: .; D gene: .; J gene: TRBJ2-1; CDR3 protein: CAWSAVGYNEQFF; CDR3 DNA: TGTGCCTGGAGTGCGGTTGGCTACAATGAGCAGTTCTTC
V gene: TRBV19; clone size: .; D gene: TRBD1; J gene: TRBJ1-2; CDR3 protein: CASSITGEVGYTF; CDR3 DNA: TGTGCCAGTAGTATCACAGGGGAGGTTGGCTACACCTTC
V gene: TRBV10-3; clone size: .; D gene: TRBD2; J gene: TRBJ2-3; CDR3 protein: CAISARPAGESTDTQYF; CDR3 DNA: TGTGCCATCAGTGCTCGACCAGCGGGGGAGAGCACAGATACGCAGTATTTT
V gene: TRBV9; clone size: .; D gene: .; J gene: TRBJ2-3; CDR3 protein: CASSARGFVTDTQYF; CDR3 DNA: TGTGCCAGCAGCGCCCGGGGGTTTGTGACAGATACGCAGTATTTT
V gene: TRBV28; clone size: few; D gene: TRBD1; J gene: TRBJ2-6; CDR3 protein: CASSLRRVSRDRPLASGANVLTF; CDR3 DNA: TGTGCCAGCAGTTTAAGAAGAGTTTCCCGGGACAGACCTTTGGCCTCTGGGGCCAACGTCCTGACTTTC
V gene: TRBV6-5; clone size: .; D gene: .; J gene: TRBJ2-2; CDR3 protein: CASSYYGVPSTGELFF; CDR3 DNA: TGTGCCAGCAGTTACTACGGGGTCCCGTCCACCGGGGAGCTGTTTTTT
V gene: TRBV19; clone size: .; D gene: .; J gene: TRBJ1-2; CDR3 protein: CASSIDYRNYGYTF; CDR3 DNA: TGTGCCAGTAGTATAGACTACAGAAACTATGGCTACACCTTC
V gene: TRBV24-1; clone size: .; D gene: .; J gene: TRBJ1-1; CDR3 protein: CATSRGAEAFF; CDR3 DNA: TGTGCCACCTCCAGGGGCGCTGAAGCTTTCTTT
V gene: TRBV11-3; clone size: .; D gene: TRBD2; J gene: TRBJ2-3; CDR3 protein: CASSLGGIAGGDTQYF; CDR3 DNA: TGTGCCAGCAGCTTAGGCGGAATAGCGGGGGGAGATACGCAGTATTTT